These 30 T cell receptor beta chains share one sample of origin, sequenced in a study of CD8 T cells in ankylosing spondylitis. TCRdb ran MiXCR on the 5' RACE reads and lists one entry per CDR3 protein. The table records about 130,000 distinct CDR3 sequences, over 6.5% of them present only once. Material: blood, either unsorted or a sorted T cell fraction (not recorded which). Receptors originate from a male donor with ankylosing spondylitis or in good health (not recorded which).

The sample holds many counts of this clonotype. The DNA for the CDR3 is TGCGCCAGCAGCTTGGGGACAGGGGGTTTTGGCTACACCTTC. As protein: CASSLGTGGFGYTF. The V gene is TRBV5-1, the J gene TRBJ1-2; 10 bases are a match to TRBD1. Trimming at V came to 0 bases and at J to 7 bases, leaving 3 bases not matched to a gene. Germline V CDR1 and CDR2: SGHRS, YFSETQ. This CDR3 contains 14 residues.

This clonotype was detected many times. The CDR3 protein is CSARTNSYNEQFF. The CDR3 DNA sequence: TGCAGTGCTAGAACTAACTCCTACAATGAGCAGTTCTTC. The rearrangement links TRBV20-1 to TRBJ2-1; D is undetermined. This CDR3 region has 13 residues. Trimming stripped 2 bases from V and 0 bases from J, with 5 bases between. CDR1 DFQATT and CDR2 SNEGSKA come from the germline V gene (reference sequence).

This clonotype was observed many times. The chain employs TRBV24-1 and TRBJ2-3; D possibly corresponds to TRBD2 (5 bases). Trimming left V 9 bases short and J 7 bases short, with 13 bases between. CDR3 length: 12 amino acids. CDR1 and CDR2 (germline): KGHDR, SFDVKD. CDR3 loop: CATRGNYHTQYF. The CDR3 DNA sequence: TGTGCCACCCGGGGAAACTATCATACGCAGTATTTT.

There are many counts of this clonotype. The rearrangement joins TRBV5-1 to TRBJ2-2; weak D call: TRBD1 (5 bases). Germline lookup yields CDR1 SGHRS and CDR2 YFSETQ. Trimming cost V 5 bases and J 4 bases, with 18 bases left between them. The CDR3 spans 16 residues. CDR3 sequence (DNA): TGCGCCAGCAGTCCCCTTTCAGGGTCGAGCACCGGGGAGCTGTTTTTT. This sequence encodes CASSPLSGSSTGELFF.

The sample holds many counts of this clonotype. The rearrangement joins TRBV5-6 to TRBJ2-1; possibly TRBD1 for D (5 bases). Germline V gene sequence: CDR1 SGHDT, CDR2 YYEEEE. Between the trimmed V and J ends, which lost 1 base and 8 bases, there was a span of 16 bases. The CDR3 totals 15 residues. The CDR3 loop reads CASSLRRQGGDEQFF. Written as DNA, the CDR3 is TGTGCCAGCAGCTTGCGTCGGCAGGGTGGCGATGAGCAGTTCTTC.

This clonotype was picked up one time. The V gene is TRBV7-8, the J gene TRBJ2-1, with 10 nucleotides matching TRBD2. This CDR3 has 13 amino acids. The germline V gene encodes CDR1 SGHVS and CDR2 FQNEAQ. V trimming: 7 bases; J trimming: 8 bases; junction bases outside the gene matches: 5. The CDR3 sequence: CASTLAGAHEQFF. As DNA, the CDR3 is TGTGCCAGCACCCTAGCGGGAGCGCATGAGCAGTTCTTC.

This clonotype was recorded at least ten times. J is TRBJ2-1 and V is TRBV20-1; TRBD2 is a possible D gene (6 bases). V was shortened by 5 bases and J by 7 bases, with 18 bases between the two germline ends. The CDR3 totals 14 residues. The germline V gene has CDR1 DFQATT and CDR2 SNEGSKA (reference sequence). The CDR3 sequence is CSAFSSAPVNEQFF. In DNA, the CDR3 is TGCAGTGCTTTTTCTAGCGCTCCAGTGAATGAGCAGTTCTTC.

The chain uses TRBV19 and TRBJ2-2, with 8 bases matching TRBD1. This CDR3 contains 14 residues. With V trimmed by 5 bases and J by 5 bases, 4 bases remained unmatched. CDR1 and CDR2 (germline): LNHDA, SQIVND (reference sequence). The CDR3 protein is CASSVRQGTGELFF. DNA of the CDR3: TGTGCCAGTAGTGTACGACAGGGGACCGGGGAGCTGTTTTTT.

This clonotype occurred many times. The rearrangement links TRBV5-1 to TRBJ2-7, with TRBD2 as a possible D gene (6 bases). The germline V gene has CDR1 SGHRS and CDR2 YFSETQ. V gave up 4 bases and J gave up 7 bases, with 27 bases separating them. The CDR3 consists of 17 residues. CDR3 sequence (DNA): TGCGCCAGCAGCCGAGCCCCGGGACTGGACCTATATTTGGAGCAGTACTTC. Its protein product is CASSRAPGLDLYLEQYF.

This clonotype was seen at least ten times. This chain's CDR3 is CASSPGTENTEAFF. In DNA form, the CDR3 reads TGTGCCAGCAGCCCCGGGACAGAGAACACTGAAGCTTTCTTT. This rearrangement joins TRBV9 to TRBJ1-1; 7 nucleotides agree with TRBD1. This CDR3 contains 14 residues. Germline CDR1 and CDR2: SGDLS and YYNGEE. V lost 4 bases to trimming and J lost 1 base; unmatched junction nucleotides: 4.

This clonotype has a count of ten or more. Here the CDR3 DNA reads TGCGCCAGCAGCACAGGTGGGGGTTACAATGAGCAGTTCTTC. Translated, it gives CASSTGGGYNEQFF. The genes are TRBV10-2 and TRBJ2-1, with D perhaps TRBD1 or TRBD2 (5 bases each). Germline lookup yields CDR1 WSHSY and CDR2 SAAADI. V gave up 6 bases and J gave up 4 bases, with 13 bases separating them. The CDR3 consists of 14 residues.

The sample holds many counts of this clonotype. The genes are TRBV12-3 or TRBV12-4 and TRBJ2-7; 8 bases align to TRBD2. J lost 5 bases, V lost 10 bases, and 13 bases had no gene match. This CDR3 comprises 14 residues. CDR3 sequence reads: CATTTGGLIHEQYF. The DNA of the CDR3 is TGTGCCACCACGACGGGGGGGCTTATCCACGAGCAGTACTTC.

The table lists this clonotype with many counts. The chain links TRBV5-1 to TRBJ2-1; D is undetermined. V gave up 1 base and J gave up 0 bases, with 8 bases separating them. The CDR3 runs 15 residues. Per the germline V gene, CDR1 is SGHRS and CDR2 is YFSETQ. CDR3 nucleotide sequence: TGCGCCAGCAGCTTGTTCGAGAGCTCCTACAATGAGCAGTTCTTC. Protein: CASSLFESSYNEQFF.

This clonotype occurred many times. The chain couples TRBV20-1 to TRBJ2-5; perhaps TRBD2 as D (5 bases). CDR1 DFQATT and CDR2 SNEGSKA come from the germline V gene (reference sequence). The CDR3 covers 12 residues. V dropped 4 bases and J dropped 5 bases, with 11 bases sitting between them. The chain's CDR3 is CSAILVRETQYF. Written as DNA, the CDR3 is TGCAGTGCTATACTAGTTCGGGAGACCCAGTACTTC.

The chain recombines TRBV2 with TRBJ2-5; D possibly uses TRBD1 or TRBD2 (5 bases each). The CDR3 consists of 14 residues. The germline CDR1 and CDR2 sequences are SNHLY and FYNNEI. V was shortened by 2 bases and J by 4 bases, with 11 bases between the two germline ends. The chain's CDR3 is CASSELTGGETQYF. In DNA form, the CDR3 reads TGTGCCAGCAGTGAATTGACTGGGGGAGAGACCCAGTACTTC.

This chain links TRBV28 with TRBJ1-6; tentatively, D is TRBD1 (6 bases). The CDR3 sequence is 16 residues long. Trimming stripped 5 bases from V and 7 bases from J, with 18 bases between. Germline CDR1 is MDHEN and CDR2 is SYDVKM. In nucleotides, the CDR3 is TGTGCCAGCAGTCTCATCAGGGGATTGACCAATTCACCCCTCCACTTT. Translating it yields CASSLIRGLTNSPLHF.

This clonotype has at least ten counts. The rearrangement uses TRBV9 and TRBJ1-6, with 7 bases identical to TRBD1. Per the germline V gene, CDR1 is SGDLS and CDR2 is YYNGEE. CDR3 length: 15 residues. V shed 0 bases, J shed 8 bases, and the junction held 5 bases outside the gene matches. CDR3 DNA sequence: TGTGCCAGCAGCGTAGCGGGACAGAAACATTCACCCCTCCACTTT. Encoded protein: CASSVAGQKHSPLHF. Combining the CDR3 with reference TRBV9 and TRBJ1-6 gives the whole variable domain DSGVTQTPKHLITATGQRVTLRCSPRSGDLSVYWYQQSLDQGLQFLIQYYNGEERAKGNILERFSAQQFPDLHSELNLSSLELGDSALYFCASSVAGQKHSPLHFGNGTRLTVT.

Many counts were recorded for this clonotype. The chain couples TRBV15 to TRBJ1-2; 10 nucleotides align to TRBD1. Per germline, CDR1 LNHNV and CDR2 YYDKDF (reference sequence). This CDR3 spans 14 amino acids. With 3 bases clipped from V and 3 bases from J, the junction kept 1 base outside the gene matches. The CDR3 reads CATSSGQGDYGYTF. CDR3 DNA: TGTGCCACCAGCAGTGGACAGGGGGACTATGGCTACACCTTC.

The count of this clonotype is one. The chain is built from TRBV5-1 and TRBJ2-1, with D hard to call. V was cut by 0 bases and J by 6 bases, with 10 bases left in between. This CDR3 comprises 14 residues. In germline, CDR1 is SGHRS, CDR2 YFSETQ. CDR3 coding DNA: TGCGCCAGCAGCTTGGCTAAACCGGGCAATGAGCAGTTCTTC. Translating gives CASSLAKPGNEQFF.

In regard to this clonotype: This may stem from a read error, because a much larger clone lies one nucleotide away. The chain links TRBV18 to TRBJ1-2, with a possible D match to TRBD1 (6 bases). CDR1 KGHSH and CDR2 LQKENI come from the germline V gene. The CDR3 is 12 residues long. The CDR3 here is CASSDRNYGYPF. In nucleotides, the CDR3 is TGTGCCAGCTCCGACAGGAATTATGGCTACCCCTTC.

This clonotype has ten or more counts. This CDR3 reads CASSDSLRDTQYF. The CDR3 nucleotides are TGTGCCAGCAGCGACTCCTTGAGGGATACGCAGTATTTT. The V and J genes are TRBV28 and TRBJ2-3; D gene uncertain. Germline assignment: CDR1 MDHEN and CDR2 SYDVKM. The ends were cut back, 6 bases at V and 6 bases at J, with 13 bases in the middle. CDR3 length equals 13 residues.

The chain combines TRBV3-1 with TRBJ1-2; D remains ambiguous. Between the trimmed V and J ends, which lost 4 bases and 8 bases, there was a span of 14 bases. The CDR3 loop spans 13 amino acids. CDR1 is LGHDT, CDR2 YNNKEL, per germline (reference sequence). CDR3 in amino acids: CASSPTVVHGYTF. CDR3 bases: TGTGCCAGCAGCCCCACCGTCGTTCACGGCTACACCTTC.

This clonotype was recorded many times. The chain joins TRBV20-1 to TRBJ2-1; D uncertain. There are 11 residues in the CDR3. Trimming removed 5 bases at V and 13 bases at J, with 15 bases between. Germline values: CDR1 DFQATT, CDR2 SNEGSKA (reference sequence). Here the CDR3 reads CSASGDTEQFF. CDR3 bases: TGCAGTGCTTCTGGGGATACTGAACAGTTCTTC.

This clonotype was detected many times. V gene TRBV15 combines with J gene TRBJ2-2; 10 bases are shared with TRBD2. The trim removed 3 bases at V and 3 bases at J, leaving 1 base unmatched. In germline, CDR1 is LNHNV, CDR2 YYDKDF (reference sequence). This CDR3 spans 15 amino acids. CDR3 sequence reads: CATSRLAGDTGELFF. CDR3 sequence (DNA): TGTGCCACCAGCAGGCTAGCGGGAGACACCGGGGAGCTGTTTTTT.

This clonotype was seen ten or more times. This chain's CDR3 is CASKVAKQETQYF. In nucleotides, the CDR3 is TGTGCCAGCAAGGTGGCCAAACAAGAGACCCAGTACTTC. The chain employs TRBV3-1 and TRBJ2-5; D is undetermined. The CDR3 runs to 13 residues. V was cut by 7 bases and J by 2 bases, with 11 bases left in between. Germline V gene sequence: CDR1 LGHDT, CDR2 YNNKEL (reference sequence).

This clonotype was seen ten or more times. The V call is TRBV20-1, the J call TRBJ2-7, with a possible D match to TRBD1 (5 bases). This CDR3 spans 12 amino acids. Germline assignment: CDR1 DFQATT and CDR2 SNEGSKA (reference sequence). Trimming took 6 bases from V and 5 from J, leaving 14 bases between them. The CDR3 here is CSAPRGLDEQYF. CDR3 nucleotides: TGCAGTGCCCCTAGGGGCCTGGACGAGCAGTACTTC.

This clonotype was picked up many times. The chain uses TRBV20-1 and TRBJ2-2; no definite D call. Trimming removed 4 bases at V and 1 base at J, with 7 bases between. Germline V gives CDR1 DFQATT, CDR2 SNEGSKA (reference sequence). The CDR3 totals 13 residues. The CDR3 reads CSAKGKNTGELFF. The CDR3 bases are TGCAGTGCTAAAGGGAAGAACACCGGGGAGCTGTTTTTT.

Ten or more counts support this clonotype. The rearrangement links TRBV7-9 to TRBJ1-6; D uncertain. Germline V gene sequence: CDR1 SEHNR, CDR2 FQNEAQ (reference sequence). The CDR3 loop spans 14 amino acids. The germline V and J ends were trimmed by 0 bases and 7 bases, with 7 bases remaining between them. The CDR3 spells CASSLAPENSPLHF. CDR3 DNA: TGTGCCAGCAGCTTAGCCCCAGAAAATTCACCCCTCCACTTT.

This clonotype was detected many times. The chain couples TRBV20-1 to TRBJ2-5, with a possible D match to TRBD1 (6 bases). Germline lookup yields CDR1 DFQATT and CDR2 SNEGSKA (reference sequence). The CDR3 spans 16 residues. V was pared by 0 bases and J by 1 base, with 15 bases between. The CDR3 DNA follows: TGCAGTGCTAGAGAGAGACAGGCTTTCGTCCAAGAGACCCAGTACTTC. Translating gives CSARERQAFVQETQYF.

Ten or more counts support this clonotype. V usage is TRBV7-2 and J usage is TRBJ2-1; D is uncertain. The V gene's germline CDR1 is SGHTA and CDR2 FQGNSA. Trimming removed 3 bases at V and 0 bases at J, with 6 bases between. CDR3 length: 14 residues. The CDR3, as DNA: TGTGCCAGCAGCTTCTCCAGCTCCTACAATGAGCAGTTCTTC. This encodes CASSFSSSYNEQFF.